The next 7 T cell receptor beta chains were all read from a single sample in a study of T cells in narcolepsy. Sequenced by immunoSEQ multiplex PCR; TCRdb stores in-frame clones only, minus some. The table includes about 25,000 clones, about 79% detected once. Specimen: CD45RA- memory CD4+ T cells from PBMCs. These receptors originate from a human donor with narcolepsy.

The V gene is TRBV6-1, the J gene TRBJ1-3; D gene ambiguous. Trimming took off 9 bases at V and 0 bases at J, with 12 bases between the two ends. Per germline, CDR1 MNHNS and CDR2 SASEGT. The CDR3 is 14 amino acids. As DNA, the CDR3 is TGTGCCAGTAACGAGGGTTTCTCTGGAAACACCATATATTTT. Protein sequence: CASNEGFSGNTIYF.

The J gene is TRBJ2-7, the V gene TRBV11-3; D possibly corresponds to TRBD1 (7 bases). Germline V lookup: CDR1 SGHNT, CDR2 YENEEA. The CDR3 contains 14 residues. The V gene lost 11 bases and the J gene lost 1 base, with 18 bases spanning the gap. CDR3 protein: CASQGGGWSYEQYF. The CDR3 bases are TGTGCCTCTCAGGGGGGAGGCTGGTCCTACGAGCAGTACTTC.

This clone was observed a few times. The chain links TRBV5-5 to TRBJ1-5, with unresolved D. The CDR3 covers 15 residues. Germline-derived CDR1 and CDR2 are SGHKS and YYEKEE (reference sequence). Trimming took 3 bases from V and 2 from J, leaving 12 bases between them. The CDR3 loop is CASSSQYWGNQPQHF. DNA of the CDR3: TGTGCCAGCAGCTCCCAATACTGGGGCAATCAGCCCCAGCATTTT. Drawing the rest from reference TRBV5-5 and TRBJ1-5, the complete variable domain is DAGVTQSPTHLIKTRGQQVTLRCSPISGHKSVSWYQQVLGQGPQFIFQYYEKEERGRGNFPDRFSARQFPNYSSELNVNALLLGDSALYLCASSSQYWGNQPQHFGDGTRLSIL.

The chain's CDR3 is CASSSKGTSNQPQHF. DNA of the CDR3: TGTGCCAGCAGTAGCAAAGGGACAAGCAATCAGCCCCAGCATTTT. The J gene is TRBJ1-5, the V gene TRBV6-5; a weak D match, TRBD1 (6 bases). The CDR3 consists of 15 residues. Germline values: CDR1 MNHEY, CDR2 SVGAGI. V lost 5 bases and J 1 base, leaving 12 bases between the germline ends.

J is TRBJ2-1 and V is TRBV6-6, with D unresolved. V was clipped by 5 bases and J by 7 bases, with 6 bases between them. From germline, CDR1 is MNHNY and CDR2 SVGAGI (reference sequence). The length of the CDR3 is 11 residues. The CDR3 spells CASSDSNEQFF. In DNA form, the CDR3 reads TGTGCCAGCAGTGATTCTAATGAGCAGTTCTTC.

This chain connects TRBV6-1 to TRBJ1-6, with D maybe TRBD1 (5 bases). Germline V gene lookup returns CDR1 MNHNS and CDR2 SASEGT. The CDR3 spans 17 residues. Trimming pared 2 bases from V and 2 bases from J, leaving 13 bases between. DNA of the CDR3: TGTGCCAGCAGTGAATTTAGGGGTAGGGCCTATAATTCACCCCTCCACTTT. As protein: CASSEFRGRAYNSPLHF.

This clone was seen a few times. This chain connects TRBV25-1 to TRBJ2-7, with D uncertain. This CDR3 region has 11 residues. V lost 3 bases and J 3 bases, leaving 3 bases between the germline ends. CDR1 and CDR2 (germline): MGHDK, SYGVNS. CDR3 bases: TGTGCCAGCAGTGATCTCTACGAGCAGTACTTC. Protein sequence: CASSDLYEQYF.